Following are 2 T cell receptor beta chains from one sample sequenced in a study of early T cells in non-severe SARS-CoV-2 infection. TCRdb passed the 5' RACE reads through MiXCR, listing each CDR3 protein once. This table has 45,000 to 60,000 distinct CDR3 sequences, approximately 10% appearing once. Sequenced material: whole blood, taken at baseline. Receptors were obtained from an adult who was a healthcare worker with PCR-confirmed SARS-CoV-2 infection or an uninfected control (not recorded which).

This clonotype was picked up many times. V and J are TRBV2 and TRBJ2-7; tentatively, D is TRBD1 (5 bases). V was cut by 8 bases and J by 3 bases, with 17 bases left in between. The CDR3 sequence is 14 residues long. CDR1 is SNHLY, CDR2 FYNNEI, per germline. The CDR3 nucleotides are TGTGCCAGCTCGGAGAGGACAACTGACTACGAGCAGTACTTC. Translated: CASSERTTDYEQYF.

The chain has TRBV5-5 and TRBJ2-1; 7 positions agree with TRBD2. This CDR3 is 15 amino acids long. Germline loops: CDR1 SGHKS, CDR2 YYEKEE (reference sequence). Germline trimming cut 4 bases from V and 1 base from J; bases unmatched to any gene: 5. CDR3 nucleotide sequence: TGTGCCAGCAGCACCGGACTAGTGTCCTACAATGAGCAGTTCTTC. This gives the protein CASSTGLVSYNEQFF.